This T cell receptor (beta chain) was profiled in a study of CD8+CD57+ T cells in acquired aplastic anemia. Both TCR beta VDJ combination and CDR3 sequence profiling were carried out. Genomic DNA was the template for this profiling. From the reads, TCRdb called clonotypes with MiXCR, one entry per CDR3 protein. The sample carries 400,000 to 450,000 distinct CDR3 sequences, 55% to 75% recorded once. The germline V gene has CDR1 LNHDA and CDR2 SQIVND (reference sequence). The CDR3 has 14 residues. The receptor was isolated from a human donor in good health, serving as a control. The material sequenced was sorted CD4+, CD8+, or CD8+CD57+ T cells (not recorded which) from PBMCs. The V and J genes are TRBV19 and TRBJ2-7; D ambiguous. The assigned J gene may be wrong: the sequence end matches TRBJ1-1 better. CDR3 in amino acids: CASSRTGLVTEAFF. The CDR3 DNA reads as TGTGCCAGTAGTAGGACCGGACTGGTCACTGAAGCTTTCTTT.